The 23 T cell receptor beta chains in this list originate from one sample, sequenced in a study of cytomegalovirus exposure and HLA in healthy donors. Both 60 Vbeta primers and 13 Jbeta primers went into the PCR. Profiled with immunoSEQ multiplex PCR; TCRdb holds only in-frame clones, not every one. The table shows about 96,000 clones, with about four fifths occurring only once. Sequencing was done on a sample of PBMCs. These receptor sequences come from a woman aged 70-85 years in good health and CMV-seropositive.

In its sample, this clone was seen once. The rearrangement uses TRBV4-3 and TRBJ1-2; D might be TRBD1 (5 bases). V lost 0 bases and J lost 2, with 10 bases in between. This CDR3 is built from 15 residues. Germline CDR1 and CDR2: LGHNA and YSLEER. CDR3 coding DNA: TGCGCCAGCAGCCAAGACGGTCGGACAAACTATGGCTACACCTTC. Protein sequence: CASSQDGRTNYGYTF.

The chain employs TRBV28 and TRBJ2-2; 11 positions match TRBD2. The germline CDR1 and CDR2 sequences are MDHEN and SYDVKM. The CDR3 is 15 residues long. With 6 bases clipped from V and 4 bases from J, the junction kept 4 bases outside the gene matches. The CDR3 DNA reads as TGTGCCAGCAGCCCTGGGACTAGCGGCACCGGGGAGCTGTTTTTT. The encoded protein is CASSPGTSGTGELFF.

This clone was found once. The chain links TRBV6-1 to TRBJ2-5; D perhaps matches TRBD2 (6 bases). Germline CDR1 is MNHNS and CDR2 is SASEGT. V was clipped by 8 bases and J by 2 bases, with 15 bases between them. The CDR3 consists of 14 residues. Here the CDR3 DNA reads TGTGCCAGCGGTCGTACTAGCTCTCAAGAGACCCAGTACTTC. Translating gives CASGRTSSQETQYF.

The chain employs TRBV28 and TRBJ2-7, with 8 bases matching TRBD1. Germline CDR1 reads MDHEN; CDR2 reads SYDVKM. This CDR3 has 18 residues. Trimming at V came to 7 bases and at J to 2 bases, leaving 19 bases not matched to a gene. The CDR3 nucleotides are TGTGCCAGCATGGCAGGGGGCGTATTTAAATTCAATACCTACGAGCAGTACTTC. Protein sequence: CASMAGGVFKFNTYEQYF.

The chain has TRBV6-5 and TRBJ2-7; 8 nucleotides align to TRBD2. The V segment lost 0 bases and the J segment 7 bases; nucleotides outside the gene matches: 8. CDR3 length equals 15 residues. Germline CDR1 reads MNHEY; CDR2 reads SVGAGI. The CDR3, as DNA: TGTGCCAGCAGTTACTCTGAGGGGCGCGGGGGGGAGCAGTACTTC. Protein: CASSYSEGRGGEQYF.

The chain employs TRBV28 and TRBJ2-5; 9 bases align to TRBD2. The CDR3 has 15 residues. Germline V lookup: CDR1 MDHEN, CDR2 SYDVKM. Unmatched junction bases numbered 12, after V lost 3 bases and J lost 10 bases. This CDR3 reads CASSFGTSLWGGQYF. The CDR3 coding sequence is TGTGCCAGCAGTTTCGGGACTAGCCTCTGGGGGGGCCAGTACTTC. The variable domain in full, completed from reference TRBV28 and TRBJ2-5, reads DVKVTQSSRYLVKRTGEKVFLECVQDMDHENMFWYRQDPGLGLRLIYFSYDVKMKEKGDIPEGYSVSREKKERFSLILESASTNQTSMYLCASSFGTSLWGGQYFGPGTRLLVL.

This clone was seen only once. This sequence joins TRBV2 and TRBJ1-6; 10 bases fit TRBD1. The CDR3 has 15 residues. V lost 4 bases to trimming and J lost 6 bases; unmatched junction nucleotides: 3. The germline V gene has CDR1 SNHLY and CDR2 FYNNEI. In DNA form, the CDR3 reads TGTGCCAGCAGTGTTGGGACAGGGGTTAATTCACCCCTCCACTTT. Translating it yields CASSVGTGVNSPLHF.

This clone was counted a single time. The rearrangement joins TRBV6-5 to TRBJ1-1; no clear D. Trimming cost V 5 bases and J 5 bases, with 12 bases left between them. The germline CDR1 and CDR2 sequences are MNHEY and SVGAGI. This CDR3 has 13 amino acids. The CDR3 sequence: CASSEVVTTEAFF. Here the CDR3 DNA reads TGTGCCAGCAGTGAAGTTGTTACAACTGAAGCTTTCTTT.

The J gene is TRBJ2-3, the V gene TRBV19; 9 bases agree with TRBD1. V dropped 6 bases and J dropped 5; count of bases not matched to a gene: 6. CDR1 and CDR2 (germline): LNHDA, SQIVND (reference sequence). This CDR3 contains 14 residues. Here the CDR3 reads CASRPGQGLDTQYF. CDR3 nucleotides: TGTGCCAGTAGACCGGGACAGGGATTAGATACGCAGTATTTT.

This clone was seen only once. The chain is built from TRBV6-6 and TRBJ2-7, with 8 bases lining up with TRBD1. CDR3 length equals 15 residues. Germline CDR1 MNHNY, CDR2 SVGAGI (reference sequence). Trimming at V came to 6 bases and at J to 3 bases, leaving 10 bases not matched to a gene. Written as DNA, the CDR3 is TGTGCCAGCAGCGCCATAGGGACAGGAGTCTACGAGCAGTACTTC. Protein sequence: CASSAIGTGVYEQYF.

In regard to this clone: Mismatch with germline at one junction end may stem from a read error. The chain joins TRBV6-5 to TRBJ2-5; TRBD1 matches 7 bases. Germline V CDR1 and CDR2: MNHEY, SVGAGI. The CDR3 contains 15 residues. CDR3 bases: TGTGCCAGCAGTTATTACAGGGGTTACCAAGGGACCCAGTACTTC. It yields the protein CASSYYRGYQGTQYF.

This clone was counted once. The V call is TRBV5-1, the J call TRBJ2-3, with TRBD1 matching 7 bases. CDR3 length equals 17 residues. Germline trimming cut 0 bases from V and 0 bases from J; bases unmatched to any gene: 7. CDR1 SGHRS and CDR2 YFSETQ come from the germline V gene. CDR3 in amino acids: CASSLARDSTSTDTQYF. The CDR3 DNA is TGCGCCAGCAGCTTGGCCAGGGACAGCACTAGCACAGATACGCAGTATTTT.

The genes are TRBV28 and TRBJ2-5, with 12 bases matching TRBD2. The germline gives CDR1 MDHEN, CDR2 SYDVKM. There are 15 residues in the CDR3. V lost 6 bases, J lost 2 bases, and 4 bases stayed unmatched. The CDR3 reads CASSLAGGGQETQYF. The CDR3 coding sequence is TGTGCCAGCAGCCTAGCGGGAGGGGGACAAGAGACCCAGTACTTC.

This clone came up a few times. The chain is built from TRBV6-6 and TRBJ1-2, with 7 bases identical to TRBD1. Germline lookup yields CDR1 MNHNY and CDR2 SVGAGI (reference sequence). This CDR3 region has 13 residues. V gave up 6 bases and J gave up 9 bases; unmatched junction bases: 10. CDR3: CASRPGQFQSYTF. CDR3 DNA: TGTGCCAGCAGACCGGGACAGTTCCAGAGCTACACCTTC.

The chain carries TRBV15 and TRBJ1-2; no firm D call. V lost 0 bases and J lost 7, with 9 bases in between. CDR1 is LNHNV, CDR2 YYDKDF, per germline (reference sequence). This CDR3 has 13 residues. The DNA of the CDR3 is TGTGCCACCAGCAGAGATATTCAGGCTGGCTACACCTTC. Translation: CATSRDIQAGYTF.

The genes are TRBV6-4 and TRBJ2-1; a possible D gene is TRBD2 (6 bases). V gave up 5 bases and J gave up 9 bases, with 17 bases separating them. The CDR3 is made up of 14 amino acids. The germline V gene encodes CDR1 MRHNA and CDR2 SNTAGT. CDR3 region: CASSPGSGVLEQFF. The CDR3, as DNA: TGTGCCAGCAGTCCGGGATCGGGGGTACTTGAGCAGTTCTTC.

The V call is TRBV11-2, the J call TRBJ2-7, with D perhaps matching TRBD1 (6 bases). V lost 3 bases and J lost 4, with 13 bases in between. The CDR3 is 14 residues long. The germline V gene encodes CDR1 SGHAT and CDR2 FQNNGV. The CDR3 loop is CASSFSSGQYEQYF. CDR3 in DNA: TGTGCCAGCAGCTTTTCTTCGGGACAATACGAGCAGTACTTC.

The CDR3 spells CASSLFAGGQETQYF. CDR3 in DNA: TGTGCCAGCAGCTTGTTTGCAGGGGGGCAAGAGACCCAGTACTTC. This chain joins TRBV5-6 and TRBJ2-5; D perhaps matches TRBD1 (7 bases). Trimming shortened V by 1 base and J by 2 bases, and 12 bases separated the two germline ends. CDR1 is SGHDT and CDR2 is YYEEEE in the germline V gene. There are 15 residues in the CDR3.

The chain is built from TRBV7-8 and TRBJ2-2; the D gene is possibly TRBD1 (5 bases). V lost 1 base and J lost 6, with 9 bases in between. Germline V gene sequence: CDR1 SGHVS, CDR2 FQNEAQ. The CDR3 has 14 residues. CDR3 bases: TGTGCCAGCAGCTTAGTACAGGCCCCCGGGGAGCTGTTTTTT. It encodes CASSLVQAPGELFF.

CDR3 region: CASSSPFGTSGYNEQFF. The DNA of the CDR3 is TGTGCCAGCAGCTCACCGTTCGGGACTAGCGGTTACAATGAGCAGTTCTTC. The chain uses TRBV11-2 and TRBJ2-1; 11 nucleotides line up with TRBD2. V shed 4 bases and J 4 bases; nucleotides not matched to a gene: 9. The CDR3 contains 17 residues. CDR1 is SGHAT and CDR2 is FQNNGV in the germline V gene. The full variable domain, in which reference TRBV11-2 and TRBJ2-1 provide the parts outside the CDR3, is EAGVAQSPRYKIIEKRQSVAFWCNPISGHATLYWYQQILGQGPKLLIQFQNNGVVDDSQLPKDRFSAERLKGVDSTLKIQPAKLEDSAVYLCASSSPFGTSGYNEQFFGPGTRLTVL.

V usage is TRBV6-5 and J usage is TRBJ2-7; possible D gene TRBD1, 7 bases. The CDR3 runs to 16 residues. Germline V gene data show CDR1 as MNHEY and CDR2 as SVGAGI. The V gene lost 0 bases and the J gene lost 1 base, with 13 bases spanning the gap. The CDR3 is CASSYSMSGGSYEQYF. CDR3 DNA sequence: TGTGCCAGCAGTTACTCGATGTCAGGGGGGTCCTACGAGCAGTACTTC.

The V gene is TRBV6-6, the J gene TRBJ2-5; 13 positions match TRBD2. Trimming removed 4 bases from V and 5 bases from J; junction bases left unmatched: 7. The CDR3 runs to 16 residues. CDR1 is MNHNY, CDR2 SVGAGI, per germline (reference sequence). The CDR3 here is CASSSTSGGAMETQYF. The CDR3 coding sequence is TGTGCCAGCAGTTCCACTAGCGGGGGGGCCATGGAGACCCAGTACTTC.

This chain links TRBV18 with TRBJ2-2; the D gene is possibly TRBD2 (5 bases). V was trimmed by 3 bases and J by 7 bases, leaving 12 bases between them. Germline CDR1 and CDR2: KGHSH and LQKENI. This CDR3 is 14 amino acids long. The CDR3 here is CASSPTEGFGELFF. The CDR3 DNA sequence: TGTGCCAGCTCACCCACCGAGGGTTTCGGGGAGCTGTTTTTT.